The clone carrying this T cell receptor (beta chain) was seen just once. Antigen: not known. Regarding time point: week 47, end of study. With topical imiquimod, each dose of the vaccine consisted of 300 ug of mutant IDH1 20-mer peptide. During weeks 1, 3, 5, 7, 11, 15, 19 and 23, patients received eight vaccinations. This entry is derived from a study of a mutant IDH1 vaccine in newly diagnosed glioma. The trim removed 1 base at V and 1 base at J, leaving 1 base unmatched. Germline CDR1 reads GTSNPN; CDR2 reads SVGIG (reference sequence). The CDR3 is 14 amino acids. The study, taken as a whole, reports: Apparently unrelated to pseudoprogression were changes in the top peripheral T cell clonotypes.

Sequencing used immunoSEQ multiplex PCR; TCRdb keeps in-frame clones, though not all of them. The profile shows about 24,000 clones, 82% of them singletons. This chain connects TRBV30 to TRBJ2-1; TRBD1 aligns across 7 bases. This sequence originates from a man in his forties with glioma. Some clones in this sample may be carry-over from other donors' samples. The sequencing used PBMCs, collected from a glioma patient whose treatment included an IDH1 peptide vaccine. This CDR3 is CAWSEGASYNEQFF. The DNA of the CDR3 is TGTGCCTGGAGTGAGGGGGCGTCCTACAATGAGCAGTTCTTC.